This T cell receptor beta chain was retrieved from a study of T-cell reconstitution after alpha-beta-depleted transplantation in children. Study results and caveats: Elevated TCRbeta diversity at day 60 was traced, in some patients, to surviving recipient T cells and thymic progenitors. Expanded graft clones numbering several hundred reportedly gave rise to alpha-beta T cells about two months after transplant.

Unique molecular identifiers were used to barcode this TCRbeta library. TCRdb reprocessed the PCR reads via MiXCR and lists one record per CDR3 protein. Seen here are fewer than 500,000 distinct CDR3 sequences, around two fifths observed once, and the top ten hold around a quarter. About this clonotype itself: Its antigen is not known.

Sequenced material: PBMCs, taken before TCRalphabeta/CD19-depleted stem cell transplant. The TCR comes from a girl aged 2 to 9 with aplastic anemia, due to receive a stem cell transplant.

The CDR3 bases are TGCGCCAGCAGCTTGTGGCCTAGCGGGCCAATACAAGAGACCCAGTACTTC. Translated, it gives CASSLWPSGPIQETQYF. The chain is built from TRBV5-1 and TRBJ2-5; 8 bases are shared with TRBD2. The CDR3 consists of 17 residues. J lost 2 bases, V lost 1 base, and 10 bases had no gene match. The germline V gene encodes CDR1 SGHRS and CDR2 YFSETQ.